The clone carrying this T cell receptor (beta chain) was recorded a few times. The germline V and J ends were trimmed by 3 bases and 8 bases, with 19 bases remaining between them. The CDR3 totals 15 residues. The germline gives CDR1 MNHNY, CDR2 SVGAGI (reference sequence). The data are from a study of T-cell memory formation after mild COVID-19. One entry per CDR3 protein, called by TCRdb with MiXCR from the 5' RACE reads. The table has some 330,000 distinct CDR3 sequences, under 25% seen once. Input material: PBMCs or a T cell subset sorted from them (not recorded which). This TCR was recovered from an adult woman who had mild COVID-19 (a few samples of this study predate the infection). Cell type and time point are not known. V is TRBV6-6 and J is TRBJ1-1; D perhaps matches TRBD1 (5 bases). The CDR3 nucleotides are TGTGCCAGCAGTTATCAAAGCGCAGGGCAAGTGGAAGCTTTCTTT. This encodes CASSYQSAGQVEAFF.